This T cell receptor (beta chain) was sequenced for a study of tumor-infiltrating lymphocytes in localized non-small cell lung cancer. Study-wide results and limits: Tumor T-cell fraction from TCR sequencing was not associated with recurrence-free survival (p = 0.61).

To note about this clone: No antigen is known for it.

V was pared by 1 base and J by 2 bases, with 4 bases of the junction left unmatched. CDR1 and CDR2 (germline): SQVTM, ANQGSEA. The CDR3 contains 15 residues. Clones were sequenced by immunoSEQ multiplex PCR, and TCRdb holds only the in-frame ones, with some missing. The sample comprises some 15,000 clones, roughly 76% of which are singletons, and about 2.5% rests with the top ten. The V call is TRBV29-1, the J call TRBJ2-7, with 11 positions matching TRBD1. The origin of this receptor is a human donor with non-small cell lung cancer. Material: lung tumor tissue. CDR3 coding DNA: TGCAGCGTTGAAGTCACGGGACAGGGGGCCTACGAGCAGTACTTC. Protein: CSVEVTGQGAYEQYF.